A selection of T cell receptor beta chains follows, all from one sample in a study of radiation and T cells in renal cell carcinoma. The repertoire was sequenced with immunoSEQ multiplex PCR; TCRdb's copy has only in-frame clones and lacks some. This table has 130,000 to 150,000 clones, nearly 90% appearing once. This specimen was blood, taken from a patient whose treatment included radiotherapy and nephrectomy. These receptors were taken from a woman in her forties or fifties with renal cell carcinoma. Each CDR3 is given with its conserved first and last residue. Clone size is given for some rows only: seen once, a few or many times, or a class if the clone is expanded.

j_gene	abundance	v_gene	CDR3aa
TRBJ2-2	.	TRBV2	CASSRQGAGELFF
TRBJ2-2	.	TRBV9	CASSVFADNTGELFF
TRBJ1-2	.	TRBV4-2	CASSQDQNENYGYTF
TRBJ2-6	.	TRBV7-3	CASSLEPGGANVLTF
TRBJ2-7	.	TRBV5-1	CASSGGQSGEQYF
TRBJ2-1	.	TRBV6-5	CASSAGLLTTDEQFF
TRBJ1-4	.	TRBV28	CASSLAAGLNEKLFF
TRBJ1-1	.	TRBV9	CASSVGFGQGAITEAFF
TRBJ2-1	few	TRBV14	CASSPLAGEYNEQFF
TRBJ2-1	once	TRBV9	CASSVADTYNEQFF
TRBJ2-3	once	TRBV7-9	CASKKGQGSADTQYF
TRBJ2-5	.	TRBV29-1	CSVRDPYEETQYF
TRBJ2-3	.	TRBV7-2	CASSLDGRGTDTQYF
TRBJ1-2	.	TRBV9	CASSREDGYTF
TRBJ1-2	.	TRBV7-9	CASSLSGYTF
TRBJ1-5	.	TRBV28	CASSPRDSYNQPQHF
TRBJ1-1	.	TRBV9	CASSPRTGNTEAFF
TRBJ2-7	.	TRBV19	CASSMAASESSYEQYF
TRBJ1-2	.	TRBV7-3	CASSLTGGDGYTF
TRBJ2-5	.	TRBV5-1	CASSLRQGEKTQYF
TRBJ2-1	.	TRBV5-1	CASTMGGSYNEQFF
TRBJ2-7	once	TRBV9	CASSVGFRTGPYEQYF
TRBJ1-2	.	TRBV6-6	CASRVDGQYGYTF
TRBJ2-3	few	TRBV30	CAWRRGDTDTQYF
TRBJ2-1	.	TRBV19	CASQGGREQFF
TRBJ1-1	few	TRBV5-4	CASSARGGVITEAFF
TRBJ1-1	.	TRBV15	CATSRKTGSVAEAFF
TRBJ1-1	few	TRBV7-2	CASSLVDYTEAFF
TRBJ2-3	once	TRBV7-9	CASSLSDSTDTQYF
TRBJ2-2	.	TRBV2	CASSRDSPRELFF
TRBJ1-5	once	TRBV7-6	CASSSPETTDPQHF
TRBJ2-3	.	TRBV25-1	CASSDIGGTQYF
TRBJ1-2	.	TRBV30	CAWNGNGYTF
TRBJ2-5	.	TRBV5-4	CASSLKLLAGQETQYF
TRBJ2-1	.	TRBV5-1	CASSFSSESSYNEQFF
TRBJ1-5	.	TRBV7-8	CASSLIPDRDNQPQHF
TRBJ1-6	few	TRBV12-5	CASGFWGNDSPLHF
TRBJ2-2	.	TRBV11-3	CASSLGTGNTGELFF